This T cell receptor (beta chain) appears in the sequencing data of a study of T cell clonotyping in hematopoietic cell transplantation. Comments on this clone: Antigen unknown.

Data came from immunoSEQ multiplex PCR; TCRdb stores just in-frame clones and leaves some out. Of 16,000 or so clones listed, around 55% were seen once; the top ten hold roughly 12%. CDR1 and CDR2 from the germline V gene are GTSNPN and SVGIG (reference sequence). This CDR3 spans 14 amino acids. Trimming took 3 bases from V and 7 from J, leaving 16 bases between them. Study-level points and caveats: Cells were unsorted, so CD4 and CD8 contributions were not separated. Pathologically expanded recipient clonotypes increased progressively from day 30 to day 180 as diversity fell.

The sequences come from PBMCs, collected 30 days after allogeneic stem cell transplant. The source of this sequence is a male patient aged 50 to 59 who had an allogeneic stem cell transplant from an unrelated donor, so T cells may come from the graft donor. Some clones in this sample may be carry-over from other donors' samples. The chain uses TRBV30 and TRBJ1-3; a possible D gene is TRBD1 (6 bases). The CDR3 protein is CAWSQGLGSNTIYF. CDR3 nucleotides: TGTGCCTGGAGCCAGGGGCTAGGGAGTAACACCATATATTTT.